This TCR beta chain was captured by sequencing in a study of T-cell memory formation after mild COVID-19. Study outcomes and limitations: Clones that contracted clustered mainly in CM and EM if CD4+ and in EMRA if CD8+. Later expanders leaned toward CD4+, whereas clones contracting from day 15 to 85 were balanced CD4/CD8.

MiXCR was run by TCRdb on the 5' RACE reads, yielding one entry per CDR3 protein. Among around 200,000 distinct CDR3 sequences listed, approximately 10% were seen once. V lost 6 bases and J lost 0, with 12 bases in between. Per germline, CDR1 SNHLY and CDR2 FYNNEI. The CDR3 consists of 14 residues. This clonotype appeared a few times. Its antigen is unidentified. This TCR came from a man aged 18 to 29 who had mild COVID-19 (a few samples of this study predate the infection). Cell type and time point are not known. V is TRBV2 and J is TRBJ2-7; D gene uncertain. The sequenced sample consisted of PBMCs or a T cell subset sorted from them (not recorded which). In DNA, the CDR3 is TGTGCCAGCAGAGCGAACCCAGCCTCCTACGAGCAGTACTTC. Translation: CASRANPASYEQYF.